This is a list of T cell receptor beta chains from one sample in a study of T-cell reconstitution after alpha-beta-depleted transplantation in children. Each CDR3 protein gets one entry after TCRdb re-called the PCR reads with MiXCR. Of roughly 400,000 distinct CDR3 sequences in the sample, approximately 41% were seen once. The source was PBMCs, collected before TCRalphabeta/CD19-depleted stem cell transplant. The receptors were gathered from a girl aged 2-10 years with aplastic anemia, due to receive a stem cell transplant. CDR3s include the opening cysteine and the closing phenylalanine or tryptophan. D genes are given only for firm matches. Only part of the rows carry a size: once, few, many, or a class if the clone is expanded.

clone_size	v_call	d_call	j_call	cdr3_nt	cdr3_aa
few	TRBV7-3	.	TRBJ2-3	TGTGCCAGCAGCATGGGACTTATCACAGATACGCAGTATTTT	CASSMGLITDTQYF
.	TRBV30	.	TRBJ1-5	TGTGCCTGGAGCGCCGACAGGAATCAGCCCCAGCATTTT	CAWSADRNQPQHF
many	TRBV12-3/TRBV12-4	TRBD2	TRBJ2-4	TGTGCCAGCAGTCCGAGGACTAGCTGGTACGCCAAAAACATTCAGTACTTC	CASSPRTSWYAKNIQYF
.	TRBV4-1	.	TRBJ2-3	TGCGCCAGCAGCCCCAAGGTTACGGGGGTAGAAGATACGCAGTATTTT	CASSPKVTGVEDTQYF
.	TRBV5-6	.	TRBJ2-1	TGTGCCAGCAGCTTGGACACAGACACCTACAATGAGCAGTTCTTC	CASSLDTDTYNEQFF
many	TRBV6-2/TRBV6-3	.	TRBJ2-2	TGTGCCAGCACCAATCCTCGTGTCGGGAACACCGGGGAGCTGTTTTTT	CASTNPRVGNTGELFF
few	TRBV20-1	TRBD2	TRBJ2-7	TGCAGTGCCGCCCCAGGGACTAGTGCGAGGTACGAGCAGTACTTC	CSAAPGTSARYEQYF
.	TRBV7-2	.	TRBJ1-5	TGTGCCAGCAGCTTATTGGGGGCGCGTCAGCCCCAGCATTTT	CASSLLGARQPQHF
.	TRBV6-1	.	TRBJ2-7	TGTGCCAGCCGGGACTGGACGTACGAGCAGTACTTC	CASRDWTYEQYF
.	TRBV6-1	TRBD1	TRBJ2-4	TGTGCCAGCAGTGAATCCGCGGGACAGGGGTCGATTAAAAACATTCAGTACTTC	CASSESAGQGSIKNIQYF
few	TRBV20-1	.	TRBJ2-5	TGCAGTGCTAATAATCTGCGAGAGACCCAGTACTTC	CSANNLRETQYF
.	TRBV20-1	TRBD1	TRBJ1-5	TGCAGTGTCCGAGACAGGGCCGACAATCAGCCCCAGCATTTT	CSVRDRADNQPQHF
few	TRBV11-2	TRBD2	TRBJ2-5	TGTGCCAGCAGCTTACGGGCTAGCGGGAGGGCCCAAGAGACCCAGTACTTC	CASSLRASGRAQETQYF
many	TRBV7-2	TRBD1	TRBJ2-3	TGTGCCAGCAGCTTAGGGTTGGGGACAGGGGAAGCAGATACGCAGTATTTT	CASSLGLGTGEADTQYF
.	TRBV20-1	.	TRBJ2-3	TGCAGTGCTAGCCAGCATGCGACCCCAGATACGCAGTATTTT	CSASQHATPDTQYF
many	TRBV9	.	TRBJ2-1	TGTGCCAGCAGCGACCGGCCCTACAATGAGCAGTTCTTC	CASSDRPYNEQFF
.	TRBV20-1	TRBD1	TRBJ2-7	TGCAGTGCTTTTCTCCGGACAGGGACCTACGAGCAGTACTTC	CSAFLRTGTYEQYF
.	TRBV30	TRBD2	TRBJ2-3	TGTGCCTGGAGTGTCGGCCTAGCGGGAGGGACGCAGTATTTT	CAWSVGLAGGTQYF
.	TRBV20-1	.	TRBJ2-1	TGCAGTGCTCAAACCGTGCGGGACGGCTTGAATGAGCAGTTCTTC	CSAQTVRDGLNEQFF
.	TRBV5-1	TRBD2	TRBJ2-5	TGCGCCAGCAGCTTCGAGCGGGGGGGCCGGGAGACCCAGTACTTC	CASSFERGGRETQYF
few	TRBV27	.	TRBJ2-1	TGTGCCAGCAGTTTCCGGGATCTGGGTGAGCAGTTCTTC	CASSFRDLGEQFF
.	TRBV7-2	TRBD1	TRBJ2-7	TGTGCCAGCAGCTTGGGAGGGACAGGGGGCGACGAGCAGTACTTC	CASSLGGTGGDEQYF
few	TRBV20-1	.	TRBJ2-3	TGCAGTGCGAAACCCCTCGTAAGAGATACGCAGTATTTT	CSAKPLVRDTQYF
.	TRBV6-5	TRBD1	TRBJ2-5	TGTGCCAGCCGTTTGGGTCGTGGGACAGCGGTTCCAGAGACCCAGTACTTC	CASRLGRGTAVPETQYF
.	TRBV4-1	.	TRBJ2-7	TGCGCCAGCAGCCAAGATCGGAATGGCAACGAGCAGTACTTC	CASSQDRNGNEQYF
.	TRBV7-9	.	TRBJ2-3	TGTGCCAGCAGCTTGACCACTAGCACAGATACGCAGTATTTT	CASSLTTSTDTQYF
few	TRBV4-1	.	TRBJ2-6	TGCGCCAGCAGCCAAGAGCGGGGGCCTCCCGGGGCCAACGTCCTGACTTTC	CASSQERGPPGANVLTF
once	TRBV7-9	.	TRBJ2-5	TGTGCCAGCAGCTCATCAATCTACCAAGAGACCCAGTACTTC	CASSSSIYQETQYF
once	TRBV5-1	TRBD1	TRBJ2-3	TGCGCCAGCAGCTTGCAGGGGGCGCTTCCCCCAGATACGCAGTATTTT	CASSLQGALPPDTQYF
once	TRBV5-1	TRBD1	TRBJ1-1	TGCGCCAGCAGCTTGTCCCGGGACAGTAGGGCTGAAGCTTTCTTT	CASSLSRDSRAEAFF
.	TRBV9	.	TRBJ2-5	TGTGCCAGCAGCGCCATGCGGACATCCCAAGAGACCCAGTACTTC	CASSAMRTSQETQYF
.	TRBV10-3	TRBD1	TRBJ2-7	TGTGCCGTCCGAGAGACAGGGGGTAACTACGAGCAGTACTTC	CAVRETGGNYEQYF
.	TRBV6-5	.	TRBJ2-1	TGTGCCAGCAGTTACTTGGGGGCGCACTACAATGAGCAGTTCTTC	CASSYLGAHYNEQFF
.	TRBV6-5	.	TRBJ2-5	TGTGCCAGCACTTACACGTGGAAAGAGACCCAGTACTTC	CASTYTWKETQYF
.	TRBV28	.	TRBJ2-3	TGTGCCAGCAGTCCCCGAGGGGAGGAAGATACGCAGTATTTT	CASSPRGEEDTQYF
.	TRBV6-1	TRBD1	TRBJ2-2	TGTGCCAGCGGACGACCACAGGGGGCCGGTTGGTCCGGGGAGCTGTTTTTT	CASGRPQGAGWSGELFF
.	TRBV7-2	.	TRBJ1-3	TGTGCCAGCAGCTCCTATAGACAGTCCGTCTCTGGAAACACCATATATTTT	CASSSYRQSVSGNTIYF
many	TRBV6-1	TRBD2	TRBJ2-4	TGTGCCAGCAGTGCAGGGACTAGCGGTACCAAAAACATTCAGTACTTC	CASSAGTSGTKNIQYF